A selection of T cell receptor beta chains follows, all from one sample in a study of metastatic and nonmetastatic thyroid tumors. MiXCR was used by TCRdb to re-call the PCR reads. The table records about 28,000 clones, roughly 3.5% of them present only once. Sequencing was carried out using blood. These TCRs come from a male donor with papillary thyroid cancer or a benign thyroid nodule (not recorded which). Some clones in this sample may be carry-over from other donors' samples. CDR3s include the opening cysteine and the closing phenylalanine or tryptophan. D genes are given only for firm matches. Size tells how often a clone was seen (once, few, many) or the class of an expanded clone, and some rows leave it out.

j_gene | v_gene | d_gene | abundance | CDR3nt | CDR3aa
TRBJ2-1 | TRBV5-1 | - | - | TGCGCCAGCAGCTTGGGGGGGCTCTCCTACAATGAGCAGTTCTTC | CASSLGGLSYNEQFF
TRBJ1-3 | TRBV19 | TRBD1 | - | TGTGCCAGTAAGGATTCGGAGACAGGGCGTTCTGGAAACACCATATATTTT | CASKDSETGRSGNTIYF
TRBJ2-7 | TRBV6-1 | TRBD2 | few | TGTGCCAGCAGACGTCCCGGGACTAGCGGGAAGGTCCCATACGAGCAGTACTTC | CASRRPGTSGKVPYEQYF
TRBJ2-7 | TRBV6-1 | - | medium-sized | TGTGCCACCGCCCAGGGAGCCTACGAGCAGTACTTC | CATAQGAYEQYF
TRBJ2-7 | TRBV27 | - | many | TGTGCCAGCAGTTCCCCCTACGAGCAGTACTTC | CASSSPYEQYF
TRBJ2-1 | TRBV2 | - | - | TGTGCCAGCAGTAAAGACATGGGCAATGAGCAGTTCTTC | CASSKDMGNEQFF
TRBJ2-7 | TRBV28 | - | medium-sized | TGTGCCAGCACAAATCCTGAGCCCCACGAGCAGTACTTC | CASTNPEPHEQYF
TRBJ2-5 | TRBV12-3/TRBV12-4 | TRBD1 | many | TGTGCCAGCAGCATGACAGGGGAAGAGACCCAGTACTTC | CASSMTGEETQYF
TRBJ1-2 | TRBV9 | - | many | TGTGCCAGCAGCGTAACTGGCGACATGCTCTATGGCTACACCTTC | CASSVTGDMLYGYTF
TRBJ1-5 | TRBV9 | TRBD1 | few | TGCGCCAGCAGCGCAGGGACAGGGAGGAATCATCCCCAGCATTTT | CASSAGTGRNHPQHF
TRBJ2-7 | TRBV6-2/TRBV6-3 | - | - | TGTGCCAGCAGTTACTATGGGGCAGGGGAGCAGTACTTC | CASSYYGAGEQYF
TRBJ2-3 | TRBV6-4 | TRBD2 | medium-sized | TGTGCCAGCAGTACACTAGCGGGAGACACAGATACGCAGTATTTT | CASSTLAGDTDTQYF
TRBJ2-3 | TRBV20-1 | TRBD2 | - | TGCAGTGCTAGACCGAGCGGGAGTTTGGGAGATACGCAGTATTTT | CSARPSGSLGDTQYF
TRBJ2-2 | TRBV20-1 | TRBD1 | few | TGCAGTGCTCCTGACAGGGGGGGTAACACCGGGGAGCTGTTTTTT | CSAPDRGGNTGELFF
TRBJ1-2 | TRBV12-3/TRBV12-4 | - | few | TGTGCCAGCACCCAGGGGAATACGCTAGGCTACACCTTC | CASTQGNTLGYTF
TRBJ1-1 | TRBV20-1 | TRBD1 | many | TGCAGTGCTAGGGGGACAGGGTGGAGCACTGAAGCTTTCTTT | CSARGTGWSTEAFF
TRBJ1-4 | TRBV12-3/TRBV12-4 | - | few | TGTGCCAGCAGTTTCGTTACGGGTGTACTGTTTTTT | CASSFVTGVLFF
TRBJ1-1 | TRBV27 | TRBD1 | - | TGTGCCAGCAGCCTGGGACAGGGGAACACTGAAGCTTTCTTT | CASSLGQGNTEAFF
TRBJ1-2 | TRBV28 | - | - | TGTGCCAGCAGTTTACTGGGAGATGGGGGCTACACCTTC | CASSLLGDGGYTF
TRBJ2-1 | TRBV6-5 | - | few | TGTGCCAGCAGTTACGACAGGTACTTGCAGTTCTTC | CASSYDRYLQFF
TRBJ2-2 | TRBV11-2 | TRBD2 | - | TGTGCCAGCAGCCGGACTAGCGGCACCGGGGAGCTGTTTTTT | CASSRTSGTGELFF
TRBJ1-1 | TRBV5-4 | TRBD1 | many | TGTGCCAGCAGCCCTCGGACAGGGGCGACGAACACTGAAGCTTTCTTT | CASSPRTGATNTEAFF
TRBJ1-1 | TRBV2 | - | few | TGTGCCAGCAGTGAAGCCCTTGAAGCTTTCTTT | CASSEALEAFF
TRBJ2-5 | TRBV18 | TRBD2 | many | TGTGCCAGCTCATTCTCCGGGACTAGTAGACCCCAGTACTTC | CASSFSGTSRPQYF
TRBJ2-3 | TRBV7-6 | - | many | TGTGCCAGCAGCTTATCAGAGCGGAGGCCCACAGATACGCAGTATTTT | CASSLSERRPTDTQYF
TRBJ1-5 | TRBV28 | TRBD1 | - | TGTGCCAGCGGGACAGTTAATCAGCTCCAGCATTTT | CASGTVNQLQHF
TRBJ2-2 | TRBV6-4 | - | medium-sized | TGTGCCAGCAGTGACTCGCAGGACACCGGGGAGCTGTTTTTT | CASSDSQDTGELFF
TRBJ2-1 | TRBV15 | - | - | TGTGCCACCAGCAAAGCTCTAGGGAGGAATGAGCAGTTCTTC | CATSKALGRNEQFF
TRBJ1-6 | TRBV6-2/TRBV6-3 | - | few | TGTGCCAGCAGGCGGGCAGGGGAATCACCCCTCCACTTT | CASRRAGESPLHF
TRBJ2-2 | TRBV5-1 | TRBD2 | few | TGCGCCAGCAGCTCCGGACTAGCGGGGGGTAGTACGAACACCGGGGAGCTGTTTTTT | CASSSGLAGGSTNTGELFF
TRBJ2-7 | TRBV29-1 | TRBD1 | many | TGCAGCGTTGAGTCCGGGACAGGGGGCCTCGAGCAGTACTTC | CSVESGTGGLEQYF
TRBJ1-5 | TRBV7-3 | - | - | TGTGCCAGCAGCTTATTCCGGGGAGGGCCCCAACATTTT | CASSLFRGGPQHF
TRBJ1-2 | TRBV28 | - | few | TGTGCCAGCATCAGGAGTGGCTACACCTTC | CASIRSGYTF
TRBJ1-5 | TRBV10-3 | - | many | TGTGCCATCAATGAAAGAGCCGATCAGCCCCAGCATTTT | CAINERADQPQHF
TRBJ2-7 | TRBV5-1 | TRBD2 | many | TGCGCCAGCAGCTTGGCGGGGGTCACTAGCGGGACCCCCTACTCCCACGAGCAGTACTTC | CASSLAGVTSGTPYSHEQYF
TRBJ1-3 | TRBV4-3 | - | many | TGCGCCAGCAGCCCAAGTATTTCTGGAAACACCATATATTTT | CASSPSISGNTIYF
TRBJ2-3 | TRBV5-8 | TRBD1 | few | TGTGCCAGCAACCCGACAGGGACCACAGATACGCGGTATTTT | CASNPTGTTDTRYF
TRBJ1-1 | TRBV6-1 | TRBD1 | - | TGTGCCAGCATCCGACAGGGTCAGAACAGTGAGGCTTTCTTT | CASIRQGQNSEAFF
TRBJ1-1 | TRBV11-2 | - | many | TGTGCCAGCAGCTCCTTACGGACGGGGGCGGCCACAGCTTTCTTT | CASSSLRTGAATAFF
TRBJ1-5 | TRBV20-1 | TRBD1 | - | TGCAGTGCTAGAGCCCGGGACAGAGACTATCAGCCCCAGCATTTT | CSARARDRDYQPQHF
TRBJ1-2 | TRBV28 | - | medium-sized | TGTGCCAGCAGTTTTGTCGACAACCTCTATGGCTACACCTTC | CASSFVDNLYGYTF
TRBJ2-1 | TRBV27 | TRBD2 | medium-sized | TGTGCCAGCAGTTTAGAGGCGGGAGGGCCTCGTGAGCAGTTCTTC | CASSLEAGGPREQFF
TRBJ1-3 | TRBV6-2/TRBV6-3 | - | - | TGTGCCAGCATCTCCGGACGAGTCTCTGAAAAGACCATATATTTT | CASISGRVSEKTIYF
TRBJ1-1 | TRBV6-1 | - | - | TGTGCCAGCAGGGGAGGAGTGTACACTGAAGCTTTCTTT | CASRGGVYTEAFF
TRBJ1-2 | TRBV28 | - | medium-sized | TGTGCCAGCAGTTCCCCCGTCACCTTC | CASSSPVTF
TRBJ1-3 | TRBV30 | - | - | TGTGCCTGGAGTGTAACGGGGCTTAGGAACACCATATATTTT | CAWSVTGLRNTIYF
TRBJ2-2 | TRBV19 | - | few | TGTGCCAGTAGTATGATGGGTCAGAACACCGGGGAGCTGTTTTTT | CASSMMGQNTGELFF
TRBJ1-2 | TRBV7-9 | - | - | TGTGCCAGCAGCTTAGAGGCGGAGGCAGGTGGCTACACCTTC | CASSLEAEAGGYTF
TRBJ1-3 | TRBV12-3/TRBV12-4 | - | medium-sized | TGTGCCAGCAGCCCCTTGGGGGGAAACACCATATATTTT | CASSPLGGNTIYF
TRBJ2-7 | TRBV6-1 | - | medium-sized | TGTGCCAGCAGACCCGGGGGCTCCGGGGGCGAGCAGTACTTC | CASRPGGSGGEQYF
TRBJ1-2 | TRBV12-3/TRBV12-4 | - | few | TGTGCCAGCATTTCTGGCGGGAACTATGACTATACCTTC | CASISGGNYDYTF
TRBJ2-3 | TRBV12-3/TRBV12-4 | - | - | TGTGCCAGCAGTACTCATGGGGCAGATACGCAGTATTTT | CASSTHGADTQYF
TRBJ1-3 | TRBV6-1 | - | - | TGTGCCAGCAGGAACTCTGGAAACACCATATATTTT | CASRNSGNTIYF